Listed below are T cell receptor beta chains from one sample, sequenced in a study of Ad26.COV2.S vaccination and SARS-CoV-2 variants. This table comes from immunoSEQ multiplex PCR, and its TCRdb copy is limited to in-frame clones, with some not included. The repertoire holds 200,000 to 250,000 clones, with roughly 88% as singletons. The source material was peripheral blood, sampled in a trial of Ad26.COV2.S vaccine versus placebo. All receptors derive from a person aged 18-60 years who received the Ad26.COV2.S COVID-19 vaccine or a placebo. Both conserved end residues are part of each CDR3. D genes are given only for firm matches. The size of a clone is reported for some rows only, either as once, few or many, or as a class for expanded clones.

clone size: NA; V gene: TRBV7-8; J gene: TRBJ2-7; D gene: TRBD2; CDR3 protein: CASSPRSSGGPYEQYF; CDR3 DNA: TGTGCCAGCAGCCCCCGGTCGAGCGGGGGACCTTACGAGCAGTACTTC
clone size: once; V gene: TRBV5-6; J gene: TRBJ1-1; D gene: NA; CDR3 protein: CASSLHPPANTEAFF; CDR3 DNA: TGTGCCAGCAGCTTGCATCCTCCAGCGAACACTGAAGCTTTCTTT
clone size: NA; V gene: TRBV28; J gene: TRBJ1-2; D gene: TRBD1; CDR3 protein: CASSLPQGALHYGYTF; CDR3 DNA: TGTGCCAGCAGCCTCCCCCAGGGGGCTCTTCACTATGGCTACACCTTC
clone size: NA; V gene: TRBV10-3; J gene: TRBJ1-4; D gene: NA; CDR3 protein: CAISGWGGNEKLFF; CDR3 DNA: TGTGCCATCAGTGGGTGGGGCGGAAATGAAAAACTGTTTTTT
clone size: NA; V gene: TRBV3-1/TRBV3-2; J gene: TRBJ1-2; D gene: TRBD1; CDR3 protein: CASSQAWTGSYTF; CDR3 DNA: TGTGCCAGCAGCCAAGCCTGGACAGGTAGCTACACCTTC
clone size: NA; V gene: TRBV7-9; J gene: TRBJ1-6; D gene: NA; CDR3 protein: CASSLVGSLHF; CDR3 DNA: TGTGCCAGCAGCTTAGTGGGTTCCCTCCACTTT
clone size: NA; V gene: TRBV30; J gene: TRBJ2-5; D gene: NA; CDR3 protein: CAWSVQSLAETQYF; CDR3 DNA: TGTGCCTGGAGTGTACAGTCTTTAGCAGAGACCCAGTACTTC
clone size: NA; V gene: TRBV5-6; J gene: TRBJ2-1; D gene: NA; CDR3 protein: CASSPDSHEQFF; CDR3 DNA: TGTGCCAGCAGCCCTGACAGTCATGAGCAGTTCTTC
clone size: NA; V gene: TRBV18; J gene: TRBJ1-3; D gene: NA; CDR3 protein: CASSPLEGLRSGNTIYF; CDR3 DNA: TGTGCCAGCTCACCGCTTGAGGGCCTCCGCTCTGGAAACACCATATATTTT
clone size: NA; V gene: TRBV5-1; J gene: TRBJ1-4; D gene: TRBD1; CDR3 protein: CASSLAPTGYNEKLFF; CDR3 DNA: TGCGCCAGCAGCTTGGCCCCGACAGGGTATAATGAAAAACTGTTTTTT
clone size: once; V gene: TRBV6-5; J gene: TRBJ2-6; D gene: TRBD1; CDR3 protein: CATWVGGSNVLTF; CDR3 DNA: TGTGCCACCTGGGTAGGGGGCTCCAACGTCCTGACTTTC
clone size: NA; V gene: TRBV19; J gene: TRBJ1-5; D gene: TRBD1; CDR3 protein: CASGLQGGQPQHF; CDR3 DNA: TGTGCCAGTGGTTTACAGGGGGGTCAGCCCCAGCATTTT
clone size: NA; V gene: TRBV7-2; J gene: TRBJ2-3; D gene: NA; CDR3 protein: CASSLVHPGDTQYF; CDR3 DNA: TGTGCCAGCAGCTTAGTGCACCCGGGGGATACGCAGTATTTT
clone size: NA; V gene: TRBV7-9; J gene: TRBJ2-1; D gene: NA; CDR3 protein: CASSLDGSYNEQFF; CDR3 DNA: TGTGCCAGCAGCTTAGATGGCTCCTACAATGAGCAGTTCTTC
clone size: NA; V gene: TRBV19; J gene: TRBJ2-7; D gene: NA; CDR3 protein: CASSHRPGNYEQYF; CDR3 DNA: TGTGCCAGTAGTCATAGACCGGGGAACTACGAGCAGTACTTC
clone size: NA; V gene: TRBV18; J gene: TRBJ2-1; D gene: NA; CDR3 protein: CASSPLERSGYNEQFF; CDR3 DNA: TGTGCCAGCTCACCACTAGAGCGCTCCGGGTACAATGAGCAGTTCTTC